The 25 T cell receptor beta chains below were found in one sample sequenced in a study of shared clonotypes between healthy human individuals. TCRdb keeps only in-frame clones here, not all; method: immunoSEQ multiplex PCR. The profile shows under 850,000 clones, 90% to 95% of them singletons. Cells designated naive CD8 were CD45RO-negative and were positively selected for CCR7, with terminally differentiated effector memory CD45RA+ cells excluded. Sample: naive CD8+ T cells sorted from blood. The receptors were gathered from a man in his thirties or forties in good health.

This clone was recorded only once. The chain employs TRBV28 and TRBJ1-5; D is unresolved. V dropped 6 bases and J dropped 2 bases, with 11 bases sitting between them. The CDR3 is 14 amino acids. The V gene's germline CDR1 is MDHEN and CDR2 SYDVKM. This CDR3 is CASSPPWGNQPQHF. CDR3 in DNA: TGTGCCAGCAGCCCTCCATGGGGCAATCAGCCCCAGCATTTT. Complete variable domain (other parts from reference TRBV28 and TRBJ1-5): DVKVTQSSRYLVKRTGEKVFLECVQDMDHENMFWYRQDPGLGLRLIYFSYDVKMKEKGDIPEGYSVSREKKERFSLILESASTNQTSMYLCASSPPWGNQPQHFGDGTRLSIL.

The chain combines TRBV28 with TRBJ2-7, with TRBD2 as a possible D gene (6 bases). Germline V CDR1 and CDR2: MDHEN, SYDVKM. V shed 4 bases and J shed 7 bases, with 11 bases lying between them. The CDR3 runs to 12 residues. The CDR3 loop reads CASSSRGFEQYF. The CDR3 DNA reads TGTGCCAGCAGTTCTCGGGGGTTTGAGCAGTACTTC.

In the case of this clone: The sample holds other DNA sequences that translate to the same CDR3. The chain employs TRBV9 and TRBJ2-5; D is uncertain. The CDR3 has 14 residues. The V and J ends lost 0 bases and 5 bases respectively, with 11 bases between them. Germline CDR1 reads SGDLS; CDR2 reads YYNGEE. The CDR3 is CASSVGGRLETQYF. Here the CDR3 DNA reads TGTGCCAGCAGCGTAGGCGGCCGGTTGGAGACCCAGTACTTC.

V is TRBV5-1 and J is TRBJ2-5; D not resolved. The CDR3 runs to 13 residues. Germline V gene lookup returns CDR1 SGHRS and CDR2 YFSETQ. The V end lost 2 bases, the J end lost 2 bases, and 7 bases lay between the germline ends. The CDR3 DNA sequence: TGCGCCAGCAGCTTAACAGCACAAGAGACCCAGTACTTC. As protein: CASSLTAQETQYF.

This clone came up once. This chain connects TRBV4-1 to TRBJ2-2, with 13 nucleotides matching TRBD2. The CDR3 totals 18 residues. Trimming cost V 0 bases and J 5 bases; bases outside gene matches: 6. Per the germline V gene, CDR1 is MGHRA and CDR2 is YSYEKL. In DNA form, the CDR3 reads TGCGCCAGCAGCCAAGAAGGTGGACTAGCGGGAGATACCGGGGAGCTGTTTTTT. Its translation is CASSQEGGLAGDTGELFF.

Comments on this clone: Other DNA sequences in this specimen translate into the identical CDR3. The chain uses TRBV28 and TRBJ2-7, with D unresolved. Germline V gene data show CDR1 as MDHEN and CDR2 as SYDVKM. The CDR3 is 13 residues long. V gave up 2 bases and J gave up 4 bases, with 9 bases separating them. The CDR3, as DNA: TGTGCCAGCAGTTTAGGTCTGCGATACGAGCAGTACTTC. Its protein is CASSLGLRYEQYF.

V and J are TRBV4-1 and TRBJ2-1, with 9 bases identical to TRBD2. CDR3 length: 16 amino acids. From germline, CDR1 is MGHRA and CDR2 YSYEKL. The V segment lost 1 base and the J segment 7 bases; nucleotides outside the gene matches: 8. The CDR3 sequence: CASSQVVSGSRNEQFF. The CDR3 region has the DNA TGCGCCAGCAGCCAAGTCGTTAGCGGGAGTCGTAATGAGCAGTTCTTC.

This chain connects TRBV27 to TRBJ1-1; no definite D call. V lost 5 bases, J lost 2 bases, and 15 bases lay in between. The CDR3 covers 15 residues. CDR1 is MNHEY, CDR2 SMNVEV, per germline (reference sequence). The CDR3 DNA follows: TGTGCCAGCAGTCTAAACCGGGGAATAAACACTGAAGCTTTCTTT. It yields the protein CASSLNRGINTEAFF.

This clone was seen just once. Mismatch with germline at one junction end may stem from a read error. V gene TRBV27 combines with J gene TRBJ2-7; D not resolved. This CDR3 contains 14 residues. The germline V gene has CDR1 MNHEY and CDR2 SMNVEV (reference sequence). CDR3 sequence (DNA): TGTGCCAGCACTTTATCTGGGTCCTCCTACGAGCAGTACTTC. Protein sequence: CASTLSGSSYEQYF.

The chain uses TRBV19 and TRBJ2-5; D perhaps matches TRBD2 (5 bases). This CDR3 is 15 amino acids long. Trimming took off 7 bases at V and 4 bases at J, with 19 bases between the two ends. Looked up from germline, CDR1 is LNHDA and CDR2 is SQIVND (reference sequence). The CDR3 here is CASTEGAGGPETQYF. The CDR3 DNA is TGTGCCAGTACCGAAGGCGCAGGCGGGCCAGAGACCCAGTACTTC.

The CDR3 loop is CASSQEPGLANEQYF. For the CDR3, the DNA is TGCGCCAGCAGCCAAGAGCCGGGACTAGCAAACGAGCAGTACTTC. The chain is built from TRBV4-1 and TRBJ2-7; 9 positions agree with TRBD2. Germline assignment: CDR1 MGHRA and CDR2 YSYEKL. The CDR3 consists of 15 residues. The ends lost 0 bases at V and 5 bases at J; junction bases unmatched: 5.

This clone was seen only a few times. The chain has TRBV6-6 and TRBJ1-5; tentative D call: TRBD1 (6 bases). Germline values: CDR1 MNHNY, CDR2 SVGAGI (reference sequence). The CDR3 loop spans 13 amino acids. Trimming removed 8 bases at V and 4 bases at J, with 12 bases between. This chain's CDR3 is CASALGGNQPQHF. CDR3 DNA sequence: TGTGCCAGCGCCTTAGGGGGGAATCAGCCCCAGCATTTT.

The V gene is TRBV6-5, the J gene TRBJ2-2; D is unresolved. The CDR3 extends over 15 amino acids. Trimming took 0 bases from V and 4 from J, leaving 9 bases between them. The germline V gene encodes CDR1 MNHEY and CDR2 SVGAGI. The CDR3 DNA is TGTGCCAGCAGTTACTCCGGCGCTCCCACCGGGGAGCTGTTTTTT. Translation: CASSYSGAPTGELFF.

The V call is TRBV7-9, the J call TRBJ2-1; no definite D call. Germline assignment: CDR1 SEHNR and CDR2 FQNEAQ (reference sequence). The V end was cut by 4 bases, the J end by 4 bases, with 20 bases between. The CDR3 extends over 17 amino acids. The CDR3 reads CASSSHLTSSPYNEQFF. CDR3 DNA sequence: TGTGCCAGCAGCTCTCACTTGACCAGTTCCCCTTACAATGAGCAGTTCTTC.

The chain uses TRBV25-1 and TRBJ2-5; 7 bases map to TRBD1. V shed 7 bases, J shed 1 base, and the junction held 6 bases outside the gene matches. Germline V lookup: CDR1 MGHDK, CDR2 SYGVNS. The length of the CDR3 is 14 residues. This chain's CDR3 is CASIKTGAQETQYF. The DNA for the CDR3 is TGTGCCAGCATAAAAACAGGGGCCCAAGAGACCCAGTACTTC.

This clone was detected only once. The gene calls are TRBV10-3 and TRBJ2-5; 10 nucleotides line up with TRBD2. V lost 3 bases to trimming and J lost 3 bases; unmatched junction nucleotides: 1. The CDR3 covers 14 residues. Germline lookup yields CDR1 ENHRY and CDR2 SYGVKD. DNA for the CDR3: TGTGCCATCAGTGATGGACTAGCGGAAGAGACCCAGTACTTC. Its protein product is CAISDGLAEETQYF.

V is TRBV28 and J is TRBJ2-7; 16 nucleotides line up with TRBD2. This CDR3 spans 16 amino acids. CDR1 and CDR2 from the germline V gene are MDHEN and SYDVKM. The V and J ends lost 7 bases and 0 bases, in that order; junction bases with no gene match: 3. The CDR3 DNA sequence: TGTGCCAGCATGGGACTAGCGGGAGGGCTCTCCTACGAGCAGTACTTC. It yields the protein CASMGLAGGLSYEQYF.

The rearrangement uses TRBV2 and TRBJ1-2; 11 bases are a match to TRBD1. The ends lost 7 bases at V and 2 bases at J; junction bases unmatched: 6. CDR1 and CDR2 from the germline V gene are SNHLY and FYNNEI. CDR3 length: 15 amino acids. The CDR3 DNA reads as TGTGCCAGCATTAACCGGGACAGGGGGAACTATGGCTACACCTTC. Amino acid sequence: CASINRDRGNYGYTF.

V is TRBV7-9 and J is TRBJ2-7; D uncertain. V was cut by 5 bases and J by 0 bases, with 8 bases left in between. Germline V gene data show CDR1 as SEHNR and CDR2 as FQNEAQ (reference sequence). The CDR3 extends over 13 amino acids. Here the CDR3 reads CASSPPDSYEQYF. Written as DNA, the CDR3 is TGTGCCAGCAGCCCCCCGGACTCCTACGAGCAGTACTTC.

Here the CDR3 reads CASSLGLGSSYNEQFF. The CDR3, as DNA: TGTGCCAGCAGCTTAGGTCTAGGGAGCTCCTACAATGAGCAGTTCTTC. This chain connects TRBV7-9 to TRBJ2-1, with D possibly being TRBD2 (5 bases). This CDR3 spans 16 amino acids. In germline, CDR1 is SEHNR, CDR2 FQNEAQ (reference sequence). Trimming removed 1 base at V and 0 bases at J, with 10 bases between.

The gene calls are TRBV15 and TRBJ2-7; TRBD1 matches at 11 bases. J was trimmed by 0 bases and V by 8 bases; bases with no gene match: 6. CDR3 length equals 15 residues. The germline V gene encodes CDR1 LNHNV and CDR2 YYDKDF (reference sequence). This chain's CDR3 is CATAAGTGGSYEQYF. As DNA, the CDR3 is TGTGCCACCGCCGCTGGGACAGGGGGCTCCTACGAGCAGTACTTC.

The chain has TRBV30 and TRBJ1-1; D is possibly TRBD1 (5 bases). CDR3 length: 15 amino acids. The V gene's germline CDR1 is GTSNPN and CDR2 SVGIG (reference sequence). V dropped 3 bases and J dropped 6 bases, with 20 bases sitting between them. CDR3 sequence reads: CAWRDIREGRAEAFF. CDR3 sequence (DNA): TGTGCCTGGAGAGATATCAGGGAGGGTCGGGCTGAAGCTTTCTTT.

The chain recombines TRBV5-6 with TRBJ2-7; tentatively, D is TRBD1 (5 bases). CDR1 is SGHDT and CDR2 is YYEEEE in the germline V gene. CDR3 size: 15 residues. V dropped 4 bases and J dropped 4 bases, with 18 bases sitting between them. The CDR3 DNA sequence: TGTGCCAGCAGCGGTGACAGCCACTCGAGGTACGAGCAGTACTTC. Translating it yields CASSGDSHSRYEQYF. Combining the CDR3 with reference TRBV5-6 and TRBJ2-7 gives the whole variable domain DAGVTQSPTHLIKTRGQQVTLRCSPKSGHDTVSWYQQALGQGPQFIFQYYEEEERQRGNFPDRFSGHQFPNYSSELNVNALLLGDSALYLCASSGDSHSRYEQYFGPGTRLTVT.

This chain joins TRBV4-2 and TRBJ2-1; D unresolved. The CDR3 has 16 amino acids. Trimming took 0 bases from V and 3 from J, leaving 12 bases between them. Germline V gene lookup returns CDR1 LGHNA and CDR2 YNFKEQ. The DNA of the CDR3 is TGTGCCAGCAGCCAAGATCCCCGAGACGACTACAATGAGCAGTTCTTC. Encoded protein: CASSQDPRDDYNEQFF.

The V call is TRBV27, the J call TRBJ2-7; D possibly matches TRBD1 or TRBD2 (6 bases each). Germline values: CDR1 MNHEY, CDR2 SMNVEV (reference sequence). The CDR3 consists of 14 residues. Trimming took 8 bases from V and 3 from J, leaving 17 bases between them. The CDR3 DNA reads as TGTGCCAGCGGAGGGACGGGCAGGGGCTACGAGCAGTACTTC. Its translation: CASGGTGRGYEQYF.